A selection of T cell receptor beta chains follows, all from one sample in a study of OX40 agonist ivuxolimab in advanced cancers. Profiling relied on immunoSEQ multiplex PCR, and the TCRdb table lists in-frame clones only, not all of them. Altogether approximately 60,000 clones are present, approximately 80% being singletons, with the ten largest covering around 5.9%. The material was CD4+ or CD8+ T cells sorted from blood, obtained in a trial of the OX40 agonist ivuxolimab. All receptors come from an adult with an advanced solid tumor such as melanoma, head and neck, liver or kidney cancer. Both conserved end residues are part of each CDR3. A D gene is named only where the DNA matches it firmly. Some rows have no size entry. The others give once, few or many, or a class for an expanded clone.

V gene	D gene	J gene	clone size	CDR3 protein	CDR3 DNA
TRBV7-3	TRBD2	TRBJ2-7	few	CASSLRAGGGEQYF	TGTGCCAGCAGCTTAAGAGCGGGAGGCGGCGAGCAGTACTTC
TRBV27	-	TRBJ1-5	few	CASSFRDPNQPQHF	TGTGCCAGCAGTTTCCGGGACCCAAATCAGCCCCAGCATTTT
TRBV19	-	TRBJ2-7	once	CASSMRRDTTYEQYF	TGTGCCAGTAGTATGCGCCGGGACACAACCTACGAGCAGTACTTC
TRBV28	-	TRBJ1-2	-	CASRRNNYGYTF	TGTGCCAGCCGCCGGAATAACTATGGCTACACCTTC
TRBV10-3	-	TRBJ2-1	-	CAITQRQVDNEQFF	TGTGCCATCACTCAAAGACAGGTCGACAATGAGCAGTTCTTC
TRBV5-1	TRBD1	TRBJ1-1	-	CASSWTGGSDTEAFF	TGCGCCAGCAGCTGGACAGGGGGCTCGGACACTGAAGCTTTCTTT
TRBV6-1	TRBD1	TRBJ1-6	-	CASWDRSNSPLHF	TGTGCCAGCTGGGACAGGAGCAATTCACCCCTCCACTTT
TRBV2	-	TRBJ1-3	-	CASSERKGSSGNTIYF	TGTGCCAGCAGTGAAAGGAAAGGGAGCTCTGGAAACACCATATATTTT
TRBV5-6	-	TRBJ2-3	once	CASSFESYSTDTQYF	TGTGCCAGCAGCTTCGAGTCTTATAGCACAGATACGCAGTATTTT
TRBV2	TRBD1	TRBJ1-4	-	CASSEEADRATERVDEKLFF	TGTGCCAGCAGTGAAGAGGCCGACAGGGCCACCGAAAGGGTGGATGAAAAACTGTTTTTT
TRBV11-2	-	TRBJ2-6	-	CASSRSSGANVLTF	TGTGCCAGCAGTCGCTCTTCCGGGGCCAACGTCCTGACTTTC
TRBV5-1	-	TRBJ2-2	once	CASSLVATAIPPTNTGELFF	TGCGCCAGCAGCTTGGTTGCTACAGCCATCCCACCCACGAACACCGGGGAGCTGTTTTTT
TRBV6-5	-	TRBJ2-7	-	CASSSTRTYEQYF	TGTGCCAGCAGTTCGACCCGGACCTACGAGCAGTACTTC
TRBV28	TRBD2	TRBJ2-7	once	CASSTPASGSSYEQYF	TGTGCCAGCAGCACTCCAGCTAGCGGGAGCTCCTACGAGCAGTACTTC
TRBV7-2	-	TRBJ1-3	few	CASSLATGLSGNTIYF	TGTGCCAGCAGCTTAGCCACAGGACTCTCTGGAAACACCATATATTTT
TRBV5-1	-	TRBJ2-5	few	CASSFQWGQETQYF	TGCGCCAGCAGCTTCCAGTGGGGCCAAGAGACCCAGTACTTC
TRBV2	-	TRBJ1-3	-	CASSEAGWALSGNTIYF	TGTGCCAGCAGTGAAGCTGGATGGGCCCTCTCTGGAAACACCATATATTTT
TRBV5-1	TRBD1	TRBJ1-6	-	CASSALTGGDSPLHF	TGCGCCAGCAGCGCTTTGACAGGGGGCGATTCACCCCTCCACTTT
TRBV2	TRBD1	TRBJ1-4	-	CASSGQGTARGEKLFF	TGTGCCAGCAGTGGCCAAGGGACAGCCCGGGGTGAAAAACTGTTTTTT
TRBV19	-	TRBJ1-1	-	CASSNVRDTEAFF	TGTGCCAGTAGTAACGTTCGGGACACTGAAGCTTTCTTT
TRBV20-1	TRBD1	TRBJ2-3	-	CSAPNRGTQYF	TGCAGTGCGCCGAACAGGGGTACGCAGTATTTT
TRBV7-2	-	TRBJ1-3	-	CASSSGRGNTIYF	TGTGCCAGCAGTTCCGGTAGAGGAAACACCATATATTTT
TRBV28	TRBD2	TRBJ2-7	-	CASSLIAGVGEQYF	TGTGCCAGCAGTTTAATAGCGGGAGTCGGCGAGCAGTACTTC
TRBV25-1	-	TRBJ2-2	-	CASSRASHYGGELFF	TGTGCCAGCAGTAGGGCTAGCCATTATGGCGGGGAGCTGTTTTTT
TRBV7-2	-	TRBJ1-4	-	CASSRASNEKLFF	TGTGCCAGCAGCCGGGCCTCTAATGAAAAACTGTTTTTT
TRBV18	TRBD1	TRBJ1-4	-	CASSPGGTGAKLFF	TGTGCCAGCTCACCTGGAGGGACAGGGGCAAAACTGTTTTTT
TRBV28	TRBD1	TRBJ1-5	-	CASSFPISRGQDQPQHF	TGTGCCAGCAGTTTCCCAATATCGAGGGGGCAGGATCAGCCCCAGCATTTT
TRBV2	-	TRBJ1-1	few	CASSGVGVTEAFF	TGTGCCAGCAGTGGAGTGGGGGTGACTGAAGCTTTCTTT
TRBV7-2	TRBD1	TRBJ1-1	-	CASSLARTGNTEAFF	TGTGCCAGCAGCTTAGCCCGGACAGGAAACACTGAAGCTTTCTTT
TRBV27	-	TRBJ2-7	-	CASSYASEMSASYEQYF	TGTGCCAGCAGTTACGCCTCCGAGATGTCGGCCTCCTACGAGCAGTACTTC
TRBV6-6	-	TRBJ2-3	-	CASSYDRMNTQYF	TGTGCCAGCAGTTACGACCGGATGAATACGCAGTATTTT
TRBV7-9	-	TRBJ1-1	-	CASSLAVVGEAFF	TGTGCCAGCAGCTTAGCGGTAGTTGGTGAAGCTTTCTTT
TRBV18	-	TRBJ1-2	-	CASSRREVANYGYTF	TGTGCCAGCTCAAGACGGGAAGTGGCTAACTATGGCTACACCTTC
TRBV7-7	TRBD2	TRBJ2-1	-	CASSPRGGRGDNEQFF	TGTGCCAGCAGCCCAAGAGGCGGGAGAGGAGACAATGAGCAGTTCTTC
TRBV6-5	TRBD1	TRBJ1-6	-	CASSSLRQGNSPLHF	TGTGCCAGCAGTTCTCTCCGACAGGGGAATTCACCCCTCCACTTT
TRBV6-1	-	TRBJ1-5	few	CASSAGHGQPQHF	TGTGCCAGCAGTGCCGGACACGGTCAGCCCCAGCATTTT
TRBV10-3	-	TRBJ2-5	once	CAISGGGGETQYF	TGTGCCATCAGTGGAGGGGGAGGTGAGACCCAGTACTTC
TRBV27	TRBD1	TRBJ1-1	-	CASSFRNPDRGRTEAFF	TGTGCCAGCAGTTTCCGGAACCCGGACAGGGGAAGGACTGAAGCTTTCTTT
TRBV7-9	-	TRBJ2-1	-	CASSPRSAYNEQFF	TGTGCCAGCAGCCCCCGTTCAGCATACAATGAGCAGTTCTTC
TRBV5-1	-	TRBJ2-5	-	CASSKPGRQETQYF	TGCGCCAGCAGCAAACCGGGACGTCAAGAGACCCAGTACTTC
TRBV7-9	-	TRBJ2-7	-	CASSFSAGSYEQYF	TGTGCCAGCAGCTTTTCCGCAGGGTCATATGAGCAGTACTTC
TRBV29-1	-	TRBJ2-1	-	CSVDGSYNEQFF	TGCAGCGTTGACGGGTCCTACAATGAGCAGTTCTTC
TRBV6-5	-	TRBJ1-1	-	CASSLLRNTEAFF	TGTGCCAGCAGTTTGCTGAGGAACACTGAAGCTTTCTTT
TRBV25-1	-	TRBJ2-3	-	CASSDSNEEPGGTQYF	TGTGCCAGCAGTGACTCGAACGAGGAACCCGGCGGTACGCAGTATTTT